These 12 T cell receptor beta chains share one sample of origin, sequenced in a study of CD8 T cells in ankylosing spondylitis. Using its own MiXCR run on the 5' RACE reads, TCRdb lists one record per CDR3 protein. The table lists some 95,000 distinct CDR3 sequences, about 9% of them singletons. Sequencing was carried out using blood, either unsorted or a sorted T cell fraction (not recorded which). These TCRs come from a male donor with ankylosing spondylitis or in good health (not recorded which).

This clonotype was seen ten or more times. The chain is built from TRBV28 and TRBJ1-5, with D perhaps matching TRBD1 (5 bases). The length of the CDR3 is 14 residues. V was shortened by 10 bases and J by 5 bases, with 18 bases between the two germline ends. Germline V CDR1 and CDR2: MDHEN, SYDVKM. DNA of the CDR3: TGTGCCACTCGGCTCAGGGCCCTCCATCAGCCCCAGCATTTT. Protein: CATRLRALHQPQHF.

At least ten counts were recorded for this clonotype. J is TRBJ1-4 and V is TRBV6-1, with 7 nucleotides matching TRBD1. J lost 7 bases, V lost 3 bases, and 11 bases had no gene match. The germline V gene has CDR1 MNHNS and CDR2 SASEGT. This CDR3 region has 16 residues. For the CDR3, the DNA is TGTGCCAGCAGTGACCGCAGGGGGGTGTTATCTGAAAAACTGTTTTTT. It encodes CASSDRRGVLSEKLFF.

This sequence joins TRBV27 and TRBJ1-5, with 9 bases matching TRBD1. The V and J ends lost 6 bases and 0 bases, in that order; junction bases with no gene match: 3. The CDR3 sequence is 15 residues long. Germline lookup yields CDR1 MNHEY and CDR2 SMNVEV (reference sequence). The CDR3 DNA reads as TGTGCCAGCAGACCACAGGGGGCTAGCAATCAGCCCCAGCATTTT. Translated, it gives CASRPQGASNQPQHF.

The J gene is TRBJ2-3, the V gene TRBV6-1; D tentatively reads TRBD1 or TRBD2 (6 bases each). V was shortened by 7 bases and J by 2 bases, with 13 bases between the two germline ends. CDR1 is MNHNS and CDR2 is SASEGT in the germline V gene. CDR3 length: 14 amino acids. The CDR3 DNA sequence: TGTGCCAGCATTCCCGGGGGCCCCACAGATACGCAGTATTTT. Its protein is CASIPGGPTDTQYF.

This clonotype was counted between two and nine times. V is TRBV12-3 or TRBV12-4 and J is TRBJ2-7; 12 bases agree with TRBD2. This CDR3 spans 16 amino acids. J gave up 1 base and V 7 bases, and 8 bases lay outside the gene matches. The CDR3 is CASTASGGAASYEQYF. As DNA, the CDR3 is TGTGCCAGCACCGCTAGCGGGGGGGCCGCGTCCTACGAGCAGTACTTC.

This clonotype occurred many times. J is TRBJ2-7 and V is TRBV7-2; D is possibly TRBD2 (5 bases). This CDR3 is 15 amino acids long. Germline CDR1 reads SGHTA; CDR2 reads FQGNSA. Deletions cut 0 bases from V and 3 bases from J, with 12 bases between. CDR3 DNA: TGTGCCAGCAGCTTAGCGTGGACTCCTTACTACGAGCAGTACTTC. It is translated as CASSLAWTPYYEQYF. Supplemented by reference TRBV7-2 and TRBJ2-7, the full variable domain reads GAGVSQSPSNKVTEKGKDVELRCDPISGHTALYWYRQSLGQGLEFLIYFQGNSAPDKSGLPSDRFSAERTGGSVSTLTIQRTQQEDSAVYLCASSLAWTPYYEQYFGPGTRLTVT.

This clonotype has ten or more counts. The gene calls are TRBV15 and TRBJ2-6; tentative D call: TRBD1 (5 bases). The CDR3 is made up of 16 amino acids. Germline V gene data show CDR1 as LNHNV and CDR2 as YYDKDF (reference sequence). V was cut by 5 bases and J by 0 bases, with 11 bases left in between. For the CDR3, the DNA is TGTGCCACCAGCTATGACAGACTCTCTGGGGCCAACGTCCTGACTTTC. This translates into CATSYDRLSGANVLTF.

This clonotype occurred many times. The CDR3 region is CASSLVGLTGDFSYEQYF. The CDR3 DNA reads TGCGCCAGCAGCTTGGTAGGTTTGACAGGGGACTTCTCCTACGAGCAGTACTTC. The chain uses TRBV5-1 and TRBJ2-7; 8 bases map to TRBD1. CDR1 and CDR2 (germline): SGHRS, YFSETQ. There are 18 residues in the CDR3. J lost 0 bases, V lost 0 bases, and 11 bases had no gene match.

This clonotype has a count of ten or more. V is TRBV5-1 and J is TRBJ2-7, with TRBD1 as a possible D gene (6 bases). V was cut by 0 bases and J by 5 bases, with 12 bases left in between. CDR1 and CDR2 (germline): SGHRS, YFSETQ. This CDR3 region has 14 residues. The CDR3 region has the DNA TGCGCCAGCAGCTTGGACAGGGAAGGGGACGAGCAGTACTTC. It yields the protein CASSLDREGDEQYF.

This clonotype was seen ten or more times. The V gene is TRBV20-1, the J gene TRBJ1-3, with TRBD1 matching over 7 bases. The CDR3 is made up of 15 amino acids. CDR1 is DFQATT, CDR2 SNEGSKA, per germline (reference sequence). With 1 base clipped from V and 2 bases from J, the junction kept 5 bases outside the gene matches. CDR3 nucleotide sequence: TGCAGTGCTAGAGCCACAGGGGATGCTGGAAACACCATATATTTT. Translating it yields CSARATGDAGNTIYF.

This clonotype was counted ten times or more. This sequence joins TRBV20-1 and TRBJ1-1; weak D call: TRBD1 (6 bases). The CDR3 is 13 residues long. The V end was cut by 5 bases, the J end by 2 bases, with 12 bases between. Germline V gene sequence: CDR1 DFQATT, CDR2 SNEGSKA (reference sequence). DNA of the CDR3: TGCAGTGCTCCGGGACACGCTAACACTGAAGCTTTCTTT. It is translated as CSAPGHANTEAFF.

CDR3 in DNA: TGCGCCAGCAGGTGGGATTCCAACAATGAGCAGTTCTTC. It is translated as CASRWDSNNEQFF. The chain combines TRBV5-1 with TRBJ2-1; D is uncertain. Germline V lookup: CDR1 SGHRS, CDR2 YFSETQ. Deletions cut 5 bases from V and 5 bases from J, with 11 bases between. CDR3 length: 13 amino acids.